The next 6 T cell receptor beta chains were all read from a single sample in a study of PD-L1 blockade in urothelial cancer. Clones were read by immunoSEQ multiplex PCR, and TCRdb kept only the in-frame ones, dropping some. The sample lists more than 45,000 clones, around three quarters occurring once. The sample here was PBMCs, taken around atezolizumab (anti-PD-L1) treatment. Receptor source: a man in his sixties or seventies with urothelial cancer.

The chain joins TRBV11-2 to TRBJ2-7; 7 bases match TRBD2. This CDR3 has 15 amino acids. Unmatched junction bases numbered 6, after V lost 0 bases and J lost 4 bases. Per germline, CDR1 SGHAT and CDR2 FQNNGV. CDR3 sequence reads: CASSLDSGLDYEQYF. The CDR3 DNA reads TGTGCCAGCAGCTTAGACTCAGGACTAGATTACGAGCAGTACTTC.

The CDR3 protein is CAISESTAGESRQYF. Written as DNA, the CDR3 is TGTGCCATCAGTGAGTCGACGGCAGGGGAAAGTCGGCAGTATTTT. The chain carries TRBV10-3 and TRBJ2-3; possible D gene TRBD1, 6 bases. Germline V gene data show CDR1 as ENHRY and CDR2 as SYGVKD. This CDR3 has 15 amino acids. The V and J ends lost 0 bases and 11 bases respectively, with 18 bases between them.

The CDR3 sequence is CASASSGGYEQYF. Written as DNA, the CDR3 is TGTGCCAGCGCCTCCAGCGGGGGCTACGAGCAGTACTTC. V and J are TRBV7-2 and TRBJ2-7; 8 bases agree with TRBD2. The CDR3 is made up of 13 amino acids. The V gene's germline CDR1 is SGHTA and CDR2 FQGNSA. V trimming: 8 bases; J trimming: 3 bases; junction bases outside the gene matches: 6.

This chain connects TRBV14 to TRBJ1-2; TRBD1 matches at 10 bases. CDR1 SGHDN and CDR2 FVKESK come from the germline V gene. The ends lost 1 base at V and 2 bases at J; junction bases unmatched: 7. The CDR3 totals 17 residues. Here the CDR3 DNA reads TGTGCCAGCAGCCAAGTGACTCCGGGACAGGGGAACTATGGCTACACCTTC. Its translation: CASSQVTPGQGNYGYTF.

The chain has TRBV18 and TRBJ1-2, with TRBD1 matching 11 bases. CDR3 length: 15 residues. The V gene end was trimmed by 6 bases and the J gene end by 4 bases; junction bases not matched to a gene: 7. Germline CDR1 KGHSH, CDR2 LQKENI. DNA of the CDR3: TGTGCCAGCTCCTCGGGACAGGGGGTCCTCTATGGCTACACCTTC. It encodes CASSSGQGVLYGYTF.

The chain links TRBV6-6 to TRBJ1-1; D is ambiguous. The CDR3 contains 14 residues. The germline V gene encodes CDR1 MNHNY and CDR2 SVGAGI (reference sequence). V was trimmed by 0 bases and J by 4 bases, leaving 9 bases between them. Written as DNA, the CDR3 is TGTGCCAGCAGTTACTCGTCAGGAGGCACTGAAGCTTTCTTT. This sequence encodes CASSYSSGGTEAFF.